The T cell receptor (beta chain) described here comes from a study of OX40 agonist ivuxolimab in advanced cancers. The data were produced by immunoSEQ multiplex PCR, yet TCRdb's version contains in-frame clones alone and is incomplete. The sample lists about 96,000 clones, 90% occurring once. General study points: Still undetermined is the antigen specificity of the expanded peripheral T cells. Expanded clones tended on average to be more numerous among CD8+ T cells than CD4+.

Cycle 7 day 1, cycle 4 day 1, and baseline were the timepoints at which blood was sampled. CDR3 length equals 11 residues. Trimming removed 2 bases from V and 7 bases from J, with 8 bases in between. The V gene's germline CDR1 is GTSNPN and CDR2 SVGIG (reference sequence). Of note for this clone: Its matching antigen is unknown.

The specimen was CD4+ or CD8+ T cells sorted from blood, collected in a trial of the OX40 agonist ivuxolimab. The source is an adult with an advanced solid tumor such as melanoma, head and neck, liver or kidney cancer. The genes are TRBV30 and TRBJ2-5; D uncertain. CDR3 amino acids: CAWSKTGTQYF. CDR3 nucleotide sequence: TGTGCCTGGAGTAAAACGGGGACCCAGTACTTC. The variable domain in full, with the rest retrieved from reference TRBV30 and TRBJ2-5, is SQTIHQWPATLVQPVGSPLSLECTVEGTSNPNLYWYRQAAGRGLQLLFYSVGIGQISSEVPQNLSASRPQDRQFILSSKKLLLSDSGFYLCAWSKTGTQYFGPGTRLLVL.